This TCR beta chain comes out of a study of blood T cell repertoires in COVID-19. Generated by immunoSEQ multiplex PCR, the TCRdb table keeps only in-frame clones and is missing some. The sample lists about 52,000 clones; 75% to 95% were seen once. Trimming left V 0 bases short and J 0 bases short, with 5 bases between. Germline assignment: CDR1 SGHRS and CDR2 YFSETQ. The CDR3 totals 14 residues. This TCR came from a man aged 45 to 65 with active COVID-19. The sequenced sample consisted of peripheral blood. The rearrangement uses TRBV5-1 and TRBJ2-3, with no clear D. CDR3 in DNA: TGCGCCAGCAGCTTGGGACTTAGCACAGATACGCAGTATTTT. This sequence encodes CASSLGLSTDTQYF. Looking up the rest from reference TRBV5-1 and TRBJ2-3 gives the full variable domain: KAGVTQTPRYLIKTRGQQVTLSCSPISGHRSVSWYQQTPGQGLQFLFEYFSETQRNKGNFPGRFSGRQFSNSRSEMNVSTLELGDSALYLCASSLGLSTDTQYFGPGTRLTVL.